The 29 T cell receptor beta chains below come from one sample, sequenced in a study of T cell clonotyping in hematopoietic cell transplantation. Profiled with immunoSEQ multiplex PCR; TCRdb holds only in-frame clones, not every one. The sample has tens of thousands of clones; about 96% are singletons. The sample comprised peripheral blood mononuclear cells. These TCRs come from a man younger than 45 in good health. Some clones in this sample may be carry-over from other donors' samples.

This clone appeared once. This chain joins TRBV20-1 and TRBJ2-7, with D hard to call. CDR1 DFQATT and CDR2 SNEGSKA come from the germline V gene (reference sequence). Trimming stripped 4 bases from V and 6 bases from J, with 7 bases between. The CDR3 is made up of 10 amino acids. CDR3 in amino acids: CSATRFEQYF. The CDR3 coding sequence is TGCAGTGCTACTCGGTTCGAGCAGTACTTC.

The chain recombines TRBV5-1 with TRBJ1-2, with D unclear. Germline CDR1 reads SGHRS; CDR2 reads YFSETQ. This CDR3 spans 14 amino acids. Deletions cut 4 bases from V and 10 bases from J, with 20 bases between. The CDR3, as DNA: TGCGCCAGCAGCCCCCGGCAGGCAGGTGCAGTCTACACCTTC. Translation gives CASSPRQAGAVYTF.

The V and J genes are TRBV5-6 and TRBJ2-1, with D perhaps TRBD1 (6 bases). V shed 4 bases and J shed 8 bases, with 16 bases lying between them. This CDR3 has 14 residues. CDR1 and CDR2 (germline): SGHDT, YYEEEE. The CDR3 sequence is CASSDFQGFDEQFF. Here the CDR3 DNA reads TGTGCCAGCAGCGATTTCCAGGGGTTCGATGAGCAGTTCTTC.

V gene TRBV5-4 combines with J gene TRBJ1-4, with a tentative D call TRBD1 (5 bases). The CDR3 runs to 14 residues. Germline-derived CDR1 and CDR2 are SGHNT and YYREEE (reference sequence). V was trimmed by 1 base and J by 8 bases, leaving 12 bases between them. CDR3: CASSLSGWGEKLFF. Here the CDR3 DNA reads TGTGCCAGCAGCTTGTCAGGGTGGGGCGAAAAACTGTTTTTT.

This clone was seen once. This chain connects TRBV4-1 to TRBJ2-5, with TRBD2 identical over 10 bases. Germline loops: CDR1 MGHRA, CDR2 YSYEKL. There are 19 residues in the CDR3. Trimming at V came to 4 bases and at J to 5 bases, leaving 19 bases not matched to a gene. CDR3 bases: TGCGCCAGCAGCCCCCGACTACATCCGGCTAGCGGGAGCGGTGAGACCCAGTACTTC. Encoded protein: CASSPRLHPASGSGETQYF.

This clone was found once. The chain uses TRBV5-4 and TRBJ1-5, with D unresolved. There are 13 residues in the CDR3. Germline CDR1 is SGHNT and CDR2 is YYREEE (reference sequence). The V end was cut by 0 bases, the J end by 3 bases, with 4 bases between. CDR3 coding DNA: TGTGCCAGCAGCTTGGATGTCAATCAGCCCCAGCATTTT. This codes for CASSLDVNQPQHF.

This clone was counted once. DNA for the CDR3: TGCGCCAGCAGCTCAGGGGAGGCGGGGGCGAGCTACGAGCAGTACTTC. It encodes CASSSGEAGASYEQYF. V is TRBV4-1 and J is TRBJ2-7, with D perhaps matching TRBD2 (7 bases). This CDR3 comprises 16 residues. The germline V gene encodes CDR1 MGHRA and CDR2 YSYEKL. Trimming left V 5 bases short and J 3 bases short, with 20 bases between.

The CDR3 spells CASREGGFATNEKLFF. The CDR3 DNA reads TGTGCCAGCAGGGAGGGGGGCTTCGCAACTAATGAAAAACTGTTTTTT. V usage is TRBV11-3 and J usage is TRBJ1-4; the D gene is possibly TRBD1 (6 bases). Trimming left V 6 bases short and J 0 bases short, with 14 bases between. Germline CDR1 is SGHNT and CDR2 is YENEEA. This CDR3 is built from 16 residues.

The chain carries TRBV10-3 and TRBJ2-1, with TRBD2 matching over 8 bases. The CDR3 is 13 amino acids. The germline V gene has CDR1 ENHRY and CDR2 SYGVKD. Unmatched junction bases numbered 2, after V lost 4 bases and J lost 6 bases. CDR3 protein: CAISGTSSNEQFF. CDR3 in DNA: TGTGCCATCAGTGGGACTAGCAGCAATGAGCAGTTCTTC.

This clone has just one count. This chain joins TRBV11-1 and TRBJ2-5, with D perhaps given as TRBD1 or TRBD2 (6 bases each). Germline V gene data show CDR1 as SGHAT and CDR2 as FQDESV (reference sequence). The CDR3 is made up of 15 amino acids. Deletions cut 5 bases from V and 5 bases from J, with 18 bases between. The CDR3 DNA follows: TGTGCCAGCAGCCCAAACTTAGGGGGGAAGGAGACCCAGTACTTC. This gives the protein CASSPNLGGKETQYF.

This rearrangement joins TRBV7-8 to TRBJ1-5; no clear D gene. The CDR3 is 16 amino acids. With 4 bases removed from V and 0 bases from J, the gap between germline ends came to 13 bases. CDR1 and CDR2 (germline): SGHVS, FQNEAQ. The CDR3 protein is CASSSHPAVSNQPQHF. CDR3 in DNA: TGTGCCAGCAGCTCGCACCCTGCCGTTAGCAATCAGCCCCAGCATTTT.

The chain recombines TRBV7-9 with TRBJ1-4; D is unresolved. This CDR3 spans 14 amino acids. Deletions cut 1 base from V and 8 bases from J, with 11 bases between. Germline V CDR1 and CDR2: SEHNR, FQNEAQ (reference sequence). This CDR3 is CASSLDGVGEKLFF. The DNA of the CDR3 is TGTGCCAGCAGCTTAGACGGGGTGGGGGAAAAACTGTTTTTT.

This rearrangement joins TRBV7-3 to TRBJ2-2; D is perhaps TRBD1 or TRBD2 (5 bases each). The CDR3 is 17 amino acids. The V end was cut by 2 bases, the J end by 3 bases, with 16 bases between. CDR1 and CDR2 from the germline V gene are SGHTA and FQGTGA. For the CDR3, the DNA is TGTGCCAGCAGCTTATATGGCCCGGGACGGGACACCGGGGAGCTGTTTTTT. This gives the protein CASSLYGPGRDTGELFF.

The chain uses TRBV29-1 and TRBJ2-1; the match to TRBD1 covers 7 bases. The CDR3 has 15 residues. With V trimmed by 6 bases and J by 0 bases, 8 bases remained unmatched. Per the germline V gene, CDR1 is SQVTM and CDR2 is ANQGSEA. The CDR3 sequence: CSVTIDRASYNEQFF. The CDR3 coding sequence is TGCAGCGTCACCATTGACAGGGCCTCCTACAATGAGCAGTTCTTC.

As DNA, the CDR3 is TGTGCCAGCAGCTTAGAGGCAGGGTCGGGAAACACCATATATTTT. Translating it yields CASSLEAGSGNTIYF. The chain is built from TRBV7-2 and TRBJ1-3, with a tentative D call TRBD1 (5 bases). CDR3 length equals 15 residues. The V end was cut by 1 base, the J end by 4 bases, with 11 bases between. Germline CDR1 and CDR2: SGHTA and FQGNSA. Combining the CDR3 with reference TRBV7-2 and TRBJ1-3 gives the whole variable domain GAGVSQSPSNKVTEKGKDVELRCDPISGHTALYWYRQSLGQGLEFLIYFQGNSAPDKSGLPSDRFSAERTGGSVSTLTIQRTQQEDSAVYLCASSLEAGSGNTIYFGEGSWLTVV.

As concerns this clone: The junction shows a germline mismatch at one end, possibly a read error. The chain links TRBV25-1 to TRBJ1-3, with D uncertain. The germline CDR1 and CDR2 sequences are MGHDK and SYGVNS. The CDR3 totals 13 residues. The CDR3 sequence is CTSTQDFGNTIYF. CDR3 nucleotides: TGTACCAGCACCCAGGATTTTGGAAACACCATATATTTT.

The genes are TRBV13 and TRBJ2-7; D gene unclear. V was clipped by 4 bases and J by 0 bases, with 4 bases between them. This CDR3 contains 12 residues. The germline gives CDR1 PRHDT, CDR2 FYEKMQ (reference sequence). Here the CDR3 reads CASSSRSYEQYF. CDR3 sequence (DNA): TGTGCCAGCAGCTCCCGCTCCTACGAGCAGTACTTC.

This clone occurred once. The chain employs TRBV29-1 and TRBJ1-2, with 12 bases fitting TRBD1. CDR3 length: 13 residues. From germline, CDR1 is SQVTM and CDR2 ANQGSEA. The trim removed 7 bases at V and 7 bases at J, leaving 7 bases unmatched. As DNA, the CDR3 is TGCAGCGCCACGGGACAGGGGGCAAGTGGCTACACCTTC. It yields the protein CSATGQGASGYTF. The variable domain in full, with the rest retrieved from reference TRBV29-1 and TRBJ1-2, is SAVISQKPSRDICQRGTSLTIQCQVDSQVTMMFWYRQQPGQSLTLIATANQGSEATYESGFVIDKFPISRPNLTFSTLTVSNMSPEDSSIYLCSATGQGASGYTFGSGTRLTVV.

The chain recombines TRBV29-1 with TRBJ1-2; tentative D call: TRBD1 (5 bases). V lost 0 bases and J 4 bases, leaving 15 bases between the germline ends. The CDR3 has 15 amino acids. Germline V gene data show CDR1 as SQVTM and CDR2 as ANQGSEA. The CDR3 spells CSVEDLSRDRYGYTF. The CDR3 DNA reads as TGCAGCGTTGAAGATCTGTCCCGGGACCGCTATGGCTACACCTTC.

The gene calls are TRBV12-5 and TRBJ2-5, with D perhaps matching TRBD2 (6 bases). Germline-derived CDR1 and CDR2 are LGHNT and FRNRAP. The length of the CDR3 is 14 residues. Trimming shortened V by 1 base and J by 5 bases, and 11 bases separated the two germline ends. CDR3 coding DNA: TGTGCTAGTGGTTTGGAACTAGCTTGGGAGACCCAGTACTTC. Protein product: CASGLELAWETQYF.

This chain joins TRBV7-2 and TRBJ2-5, with TRBD1 matching over 8 bases. With 5 bases clipped from V and 7 bases from J, the junction kept 12 bases outside the gene matches. Germline-derived CDR1 and CDR2 are SGHTA and FQGNSA. This CDR3 has 15 residues. The CDR3 sequence is CASSLQGSGGRTQYF. In DNA form, the CDR3 reads TGTGCCAGCAGCCTCCAGGGATCAGGGGGCAGGACCCAGTACTTC. The full variable domain, rest sourced from reference TRBV7-2 and TRBJ2-5, is GAGVSQSPSNKVTEKGKDVELRCDPISGHTALYWYRQSLGQGLEFLIYFQGNSAPDKSGLPSDRFSAERTGGSVSTLTIQRTQQEDSAVYLCASSLQGSGGRTQYFGPGTRLLVL.

The chain has TRBV29-1 and TRBJ1-2, with a possible D match to TRBD1 (6 bases). The CDR3 is made up of 13 amino acids. Germline V gene data show CDR1 as SQVTM and CDR2 as ANQGSEA. Trimming cost V 3 bases and J 5 bases, with 13 bases left between them. The CDR3 DNA reads as TGCAGCGTTGAGGACAGTAGAGGGTATGGCTACACCTTC. It yields the protein CSVEDSRGYGYTF.

The chain has TRBV29-1 and TRBJ1-1; D gene unclear. Germline-derived CDR1 and CDR2 are SQVTM and ANQGSEA. The V end was cut by 4 bases, the J end by 1 base, with 7 bases between. CDR3 length: 12 residues. CDR3 in amino acids: CSVGSRNTEAFF. DNA for the CDR3: TGCAGCGTTGGATCCAGGAACACTGAAGCTTTCTTT.

This chain links TRBV5-6 with TRBJ2-2; a possible D gene is TRBD2 (5 bases). The germline CDR1 and CDR2 sequences are SGHDT and YYEEEE. V lost 0 bases, J lost 8 bases, and 8 bases lay in between. The CDR3 spans 13 residues. As DNA, the CDR3 is TGTGCCAGCAGCTTGGTTGTAGCGGGGGAGCTGTTTTTT. Protein sequence: CASSLVVAGELFF.

A remark on this clone: The sample has other DNA sequences that encode this CDR3 too. This chain links TRBV30 with TRBJ1-3, with no clear D. Germline CDR1 and CDR2: GTSNPN and SVGIG (reference sequence). V was shortened by 0 bases and J by 1 base, with 7 bases between the two germline ends. The length of the CDR3 is 14 residues. In DNA, the CDR3 is TGTGCCTGGAGTGTAGGACTGTCTGGAAACACCATATATTTT. It specifies CAWSVGLSGNTIYF. Filled out from reference TRBV30 and TRBJ1-3, the complete variable domain reads SQTIHQWPATLVQPVGSPLSLECTVEGTSNPNLYWYRQAAGRGLQLLFYSVGIGQISSEVPQNLSASRPQDRQFILSSKKLLLSDSGFYLCAWSVGLSGNTIYFGEGSWLTVV.

V and J are TRBV13 and TRBJ2-3; 11 bases map to TRBD2. The CDR3 contains 16 residues. Germline V gene data show CDR1 as PRHDT and CDR2 as FYEKMQ (reference sequence). J was trimmed by 0 bases and V by 7 bases; bases with no gene match: 6. The CDR3 reads CASTLRLAGSTDTQYF. The CDR3, as DNA: TGTGCCAGCACCCTAAGACTAGCGGGGAGCACAGATACGCAGTATTTT.

The chain employs TRBV5-8 and TRBJ2-7; TRBD2 is a possible D gene (7 bases). The CDR3 is made up of 15 amino acids. Germline V gives CDR1 SGHTS, CDR2 YDEGEE. The V end lost 4 bases, the J end lost 6 bases, and 20 bases lay between the germline ends. As DNA, the CDR3 is TGTGCCAGCAGCGTCACGGGGGGAGTAGGGGGCGAGCAGTACTTC. Its translation is CASSVTGGVGGEQYF.

The CDR3 reads CASIRGGSLNYGYTF. CDR3 nucleotide sequence: TGTGCCAGCATCCGAGGGGGTTCCCTTAACTATGGCTACACCTTC. The J gene is TRBJ1-2, the V gene TRBV6-1; D might be TRBD1 (6 bases). The CDR3 runs 15 residues. The germline CDR1 and CDR2 sequences are MNHNS and SASEGT. V was clipped by 7 bases and J by 1 base, with 16 bases between them.

The chain links TRBV28 to TRBJ2-7; no reliable D call. The V and J ends lost 2 bases and 0 bases respectively, with 5 bases between them. CDR1 is MDHEN, CDR2 SYDVKM, per germline. The CDR3 is 13 amino acids. The CDR3 DNA sequence: TGTGCCAGCAGTTTAGGCAGCTCCTACGAGCAGTACTTC. Its translation: CASSLGSSYEQYF.